The 17 T cell receptor beta chains below all came from one sample that was sequenced in a study of ipilimumab plus nivolumab after autologous stem cell transplantation. Only in-frame clones appear in the TCRdb table, and some are missing; sequencing was by immunoSEQ multiplex PCR. The sample records several thousand clones, approximately 90% being singletons. The sequences come from PBMCs, collected in a trial of ipilimumab plus nivolumab as post-transplant consolidation. These receptors came from a female donor with multiple myeloma.

The chain recombines TRBV30 with TRBJ2-7, with D perhaps TRBD1 or TRBD2 (5 bases each). This CDR3 comprises 13 residues. The germline V and J ends were trimmed by 5 bases and 5 bases, with 16 bases remaining between them. Germline V gene data show CDR1 as GTSNPN and CDR2 as SVGIG (reference sequence). The CDR3 loop reads CAWGGLIINEQYF. The CDR3 bases are TGTGCCTGGGGGGGTTTGATTATCAACGAGCAGTACTTC. The complete variable domain, with remaining parts taken from reference TRBV30 and TRBJ2-7, reads SQTIHQWPATLVQPVGSPLSLECTVEGTSNPNLYWYRQAAGRGLQLLFYSVGIGQISSEVPQNLSASRPQDRQFILSSKKLLLSDSGFYLCAWGGLIINEQYFGPGTRLTVT.

The chain links TRBV4-1 to TRBJ2-7; 8 bases map to TRBD1. The V and J ends lost 2 bases and 5 bases, in that order; junction bases with no gene match: 8. Per the germline V gene, CDR1 is MGHRA and CDR2 is YSYEKL. The CDR3 totals 15 residues. CDR3 in amino acids: CASSQTQGASDEQYF. CDR3 coding DNA: TGCGCCAGCAGCCAAACTCAGGGGGCTTCGGACGAGCAGTACTTC.

The J gene is TRBJ2-3, the V gene TRBV7-9; D possibly corresponds to TRBD1 (6 bases). Germline values: CDR1 SEHNR, CDR2 FQNEAQ (reference sequence). Trimming left V 3 bases short and J 2 bases short, with 12 bases between. This CDR3 has 15 residues. CDR3 coding DNA: TGTGCCAGCAGCTTCTCGGACAGACCCACAGATACGCAGTATTTT. It specifies CASSFSDRPTDTQYF.

The genes are TRBV2 and TRBJ2-5, with D uncertain. Germline lookup yields CDR1 SNHLY and CDR2 FYNNEI. This CDR3 comprises 11 residues. Between the trimmed V and J ends, which lost 6 bases and 12 bases, there was a span of 14 bases. The CDR3 spells CASRPDTDEYF. The CDR3 region has the DNA TGTGCCAGCAGGCCCGACACGGACGAGTACTTC.

This chain joins TRBV28 and TRBJ1-1; 8 bases agree with TRBD1. Germline loops: CDR1 MDHEN, CDR2 SYDVKM. The CDR3 has 16 amino acids. V lost 3 bases to trimming and J lost 0 bases; unmatched junction nucleotides: 6. The chain's CDR3 is CASSLPGQGVNTEAFF. The CDR3 DNA reads TGTGCCAGCAGTTTGCCTGGACAGGGAGTGAACACTGAAGCTTTCTTT.

This chain connects TRBV7-9 to TRBJ1-1, with 8 bases that match TRBD1. Trimming cost V 5 bases and J 6 bases; bases outside gene matches: 8. The CDR3 is 14 amino acids. CDR1 is SEHNR and CDR2 is FQNEAQ in the germline V gene (reference sequence). This CDR3 is CASSLQGQEAEAFF. CDR3 nucleotides: TGTGCCAGCAGCCTCCAGGGACAGGAAGCTGAAGCTTTCTTT.

This chain uses TRBV7-2 with TRBJ2-7; TRBD2 might be the D (7 bases). The V end lost 2 bases, the J end lost 0 bases, and 11 bases lay between the germline ends. From germline, CDR1 is SGHTA and CDR2 FQGNSA. The CDR3 contains 15 residues. CDR3 loop: CASSLRGGSSYEQYF. CDR3 DNA sequence: TGTGCCAGCAGCTTAAGGGGGGGTAGCTCCTACGAGCAGTACTTC. The full variable domain, rest sourced from reference TRBV7-2 and TRBJ2-7, is GAGVSQSPSNKVTEKGKDVELRCDPISGHTALYWYRQSLGQGLEFLIYFQGNSAPDKSGLPSDRFSAERTGGSVSTLTIQRTQQEDSAVYLCASSLRGGSSYEQYFGPGTRLTVT.

The rearrangement uses TRBV27 and TRBJ2-1; D is possibly TRBD1 or TRBD2 (5 bases each). The CDR3 runs 15 residues. The germline CDR1 and CDR2 sequences are MNHEY and SMNVEV (reference sequence). V was shortened by 6 bases and J by 2 bases, with 14 bases between the two germline ends. The CDR3 here is CASSSLGEAYNEQFF. In DNA, the CDR3 is TGTGCCAGCAGCTCTCTGGGGGAAGCCTACAATGAGCAGTTCTTC.

V gene TRBV13 combines with J gene TRBJ1-5; D unclear. This CDR3 is built from 12 residues. The germline V gene encodes CDR1 PRHDT and CDR2 FYEKMQ (reference sequence). Trimming took 5 bases from V and 4 from J, leaving 6 bases between them. CDR3: CASSMQNQPQHF. The CDR3, as DNA: TGTGCCAGCAGCATGCAGAATCAGCCCCAGCATTTT. The whole variable domain, remainder taken from reference TRBV13 and TRBJ1-5, is AAGVIQSPRHLIKEKRETATLKCYPIPRHDTVYWYQQGPGQDPQFLISFYEKMQSDKGSIPDRFSAQQFSDYHSELNMSSLELGDSALYFCASSMQNQPQHFGDGTRLSIL.

This clone came up once. The chain recombines TRBV7-2 with TRBJ1-5; no clear D. Germline V gene sequence: CDR1 SGHTA, CDR2 FQGNSA. This CDR3 contains 11 residues. V was shortened by 10 bases and J by 3 bases, with 7 bases between the two germline ends. The CDR3 spells CAIGYNQPQHF. The CDR3 DNA sequence: TGTGCCATCGGCTACAATCAGCCCCAGCATTTT.

The chain is built from TRBV18 and TRBJ1-4; D possibly corresponds to TRBD1 (6 bases). The length of the CDR3 is 17 residues. V was pared by 2 bases and J by 0 bases, with 13 bases between. In germline, CDR1 is KGHSH, CDR2 LQKENI. The CDR3 DNA reads as TGTGCCAGCTCACCAAGGGACACAGGCGCAACTAATGAAAAACTGTTTTTT. Translation: CASSPRDTGATNEKLFF.

The V gene is TRBV30, the J gene TRBJ2-2; perhaps TRBD1 as D (5 bases). V was cut by 0 bases and J by 6 bases, with 11 bases left in between. The CDR3 sequence is 14 residues long. Germline-derived CDR1 and CDR2 are GTSNPN and SVGIG (reference sequence). CDR3 loop: CAWSVTGVAGELFF. CDR3 DNA: TGTGCCTGGAGTGTAACAGGTGTGGCCGGGGAGCTGTTTTTT.

The CDR3: CASSSSAGGREQYF. DNA of the CDR3: TGTGCCAGCAGCTCAAGCGCAGGGGGTAGGGAGCAGTACTTC. This chain connects TRBV7-2 to TRBJ2-7; 7 nucleotides match TRBD1. This CDR3 region has 14 residues. Germline loops: CDR1 SGHTA, CDR2 FQGNSA. Trimming took 4 bases from V and 7 from J; bases not matched to a gene: 10.

This chain connects TRBV5-1 to TRBJ1-1; maybe TRBD1 (6 bases). Germline V gene lookup returns CDR1 SGHRS and CDR2 YFSETQ. The CDR3 is made up of 13 amino acids. Trimming pared 0 bases from V and 3 bases from J, leaving 6 bases between. CDR3 sequence (DNA): TGCGCCAGCAGCTTGGCAGGGGACACTGAAGCTTTCTTT. This translates into CASSLAGDTEAFF. Combining the CDR3 with reference TRBV5-1 and TRBJ1-1 gives the whole variable domain KAGVTQTPRYLIKTRGQQVTLSCSPISGHRSVSWYQQTPGQGLQFLFEYFSETQRNKGNFPGRFSGRQFSNSRSEMNVSTLELGDSALYLCASSLAGDTEAFFGQGTRLTVV.

This chain links TRBV7-2 with TRBJ1-1; D gene uncertain. Germline-derived CDR1 and CDR2 are SGHTA and FQGNSA. The CDR3 sequence is 14 residues long. The V end was cut by 1 base, the J end by 0 bases, with 6 bases between. CDR3 nucleotide sequence: TGTGCCAGCAGCTTAGGACAAGTGAACACTGAAGCTTTCTTT. Translating it yields CASSLGQVNTEAFF.

This clone was seen only once. The DNA of the CDR3 is TGTGCCAGCAGTTTATTCAAGGATCAGCCCCAGCATTTT. Protein sequence: CASSLFKDQPQHF. J is TRBJ1-5 and V is TRBV27, with D uncertain. The CDR3 length is 13 residues. Germline V lookup: CDR1 MNHEY, CDR2 SMNVEV (reference sequence). Trimming stripped 1 base from V and 5 bases from J, with 6 bases between.

This chain joins TRBV9 and TRBJ1-2, with a tentative D call TRBD1 (5 bases). The CDR3 spans 16 residues. Germline loops: CDR1 SGDLS, CDR2 YYNGEE. Between the trimmed V and J ends, which lost 4 bases and 0 bases, there was a span of 16 bases. CDR3 protein: CASSRGVGGANYGYTF. The CDR3 nucleotides read TGTGCCAGCAGCAGGGGTGTGGGGGGAGCTAACTATGGCTACACCTTC.